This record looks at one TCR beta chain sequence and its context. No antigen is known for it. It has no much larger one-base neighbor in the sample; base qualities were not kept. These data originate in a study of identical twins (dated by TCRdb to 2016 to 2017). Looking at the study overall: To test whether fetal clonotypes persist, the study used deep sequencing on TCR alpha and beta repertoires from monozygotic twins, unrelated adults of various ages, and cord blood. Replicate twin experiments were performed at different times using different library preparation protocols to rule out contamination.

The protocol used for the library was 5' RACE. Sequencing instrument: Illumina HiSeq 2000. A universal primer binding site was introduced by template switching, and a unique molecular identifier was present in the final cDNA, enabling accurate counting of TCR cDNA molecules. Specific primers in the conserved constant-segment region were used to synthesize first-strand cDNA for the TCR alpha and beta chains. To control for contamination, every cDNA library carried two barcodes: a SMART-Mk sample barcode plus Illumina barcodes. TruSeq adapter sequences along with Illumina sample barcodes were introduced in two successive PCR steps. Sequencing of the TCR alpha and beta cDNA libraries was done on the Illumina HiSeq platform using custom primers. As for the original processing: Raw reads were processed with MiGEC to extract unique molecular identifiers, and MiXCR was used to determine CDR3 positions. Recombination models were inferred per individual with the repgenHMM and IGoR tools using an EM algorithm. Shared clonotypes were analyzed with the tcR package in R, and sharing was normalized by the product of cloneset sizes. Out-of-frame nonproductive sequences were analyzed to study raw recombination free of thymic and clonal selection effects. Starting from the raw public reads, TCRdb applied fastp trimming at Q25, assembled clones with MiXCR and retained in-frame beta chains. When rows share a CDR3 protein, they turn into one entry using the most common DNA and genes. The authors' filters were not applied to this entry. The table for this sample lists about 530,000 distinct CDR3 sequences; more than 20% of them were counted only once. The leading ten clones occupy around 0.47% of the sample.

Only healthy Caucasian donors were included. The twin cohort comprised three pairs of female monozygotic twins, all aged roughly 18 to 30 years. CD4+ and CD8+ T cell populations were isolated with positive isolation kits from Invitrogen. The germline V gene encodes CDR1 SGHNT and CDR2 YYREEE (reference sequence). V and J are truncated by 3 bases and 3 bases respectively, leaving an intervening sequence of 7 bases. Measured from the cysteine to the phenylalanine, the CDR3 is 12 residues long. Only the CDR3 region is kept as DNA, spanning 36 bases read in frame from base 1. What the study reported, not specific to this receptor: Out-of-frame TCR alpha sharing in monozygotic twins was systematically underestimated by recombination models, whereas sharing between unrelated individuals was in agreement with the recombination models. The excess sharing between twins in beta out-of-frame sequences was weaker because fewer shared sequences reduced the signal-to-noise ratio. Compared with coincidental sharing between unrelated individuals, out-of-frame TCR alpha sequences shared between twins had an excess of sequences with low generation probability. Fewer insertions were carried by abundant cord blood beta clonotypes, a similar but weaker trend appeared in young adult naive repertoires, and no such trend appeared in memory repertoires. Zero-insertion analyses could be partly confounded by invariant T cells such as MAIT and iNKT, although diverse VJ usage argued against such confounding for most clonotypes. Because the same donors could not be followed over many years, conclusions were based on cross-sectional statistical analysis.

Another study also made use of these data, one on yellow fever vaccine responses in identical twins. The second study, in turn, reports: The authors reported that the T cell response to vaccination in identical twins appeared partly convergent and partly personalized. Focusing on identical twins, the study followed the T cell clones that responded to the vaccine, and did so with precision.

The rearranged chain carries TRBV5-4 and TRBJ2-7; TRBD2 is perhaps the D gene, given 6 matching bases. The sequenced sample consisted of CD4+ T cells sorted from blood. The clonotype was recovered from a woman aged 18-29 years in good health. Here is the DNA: TGTGCCAGCAGCTGGGGGGACTACGAGCAGTACTTC. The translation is CASSWGDYEQYF.